This is a list of T cell receptor beta chains from one sample in a study of T cells in Graves' hyperthyroidism and ophthalmopathy. TCRdb reprocessed the multiplex PCR reads via MiXCR and lists one record per CDR3 protein. The profile shows hundreds of thousands of distinct CDR3 sequences, about 15% of them singletons. The sample consisted of blood. These receptors were obtained from a woman aged 18-35 years with Graves' hyperthyroidism. Both conserved end residues are part of each CDR3. The order of the fields is J gene, clone size, V gene, D gene, CDR3 protein, CDR3 DNA. A D gene is named only where the DNA matches it firmly. Clone size is given for some rows only: seen once, a few or many times, or a class if the clone is expanded.

TRBJ1-2,many,TRBV7-9,NA,CASSHQGAKGEDYGYTF,TGTGCCAGCAGCCACCAGGGTGCGAAGGGCGAGGACTATGGCTACACCTTC
TRBJ2-1,many,TRBV11-2,NA,CASSLDLVLGAGQFF,TGTGCCAGCAGCTTAGATCTAGTCCTAGGGGCAGGGCAGTTCTTC
TRBJ2-1,many,TRBV7-9,TRBD1,CASSRGQGYEQFF,TGTGCCAGCAGCCGGGGACAGGGCTATGAGCAGTTCTTC
TRBJ2-7,NA,TRBV7-9,NA,CASSFQGGLSYEQYF,TGTGCCAGCAGCTTCCAGGGGGGCCTTTCCTACGAGCAGTACTTC
TRBJ2-3,many,TRBV7-3,TRBD2,CASSSGLASDTQYF,TGTGCCAGCAGCTCGGGACTAGCATCAGATACGCAGTATTTT
TRBJ2-5,few,TRBV2,NA,CASSEYVSRETQYF,TGTGCCAGCAGTGAATATGTTAGCCGGGAGACCCAGTACTTC
TRBJ2-2,many,TRBV11-2,NA,CASSLLSGTSTGELFF,TGTGCCAGCAGCTTGCTCTCCGGGACTTCGACCGGGGAGCTGTTTTTT
TRBJ2-7,NA,TRBV6-1,NA,CASRDLWSSYEQYF,TGTGCCAGCAGGGACCTATGGAGCTCCTACGAGCAGTACTTC
TRBJ2-1,NA,TRBV6-4,TRBD2,CASRPIAGSLNEQFF,TGTGCCAGCAGACCGATAGCGGGAAGTTTGAATGAGCAGTTCTTC
TRBJ1-1,many,TRBV18,NA,CASSPRGGSGTEAFF,TGTGCCAGCTCACCCCGGGGTGGCTCGGGCACTGAAGCTTTCTTT
TRBJ2-1,few,TRBV27,NA,CASILLYGTYNEQFF,TGTGCCAGCATCCTCCTCTATGGGACCTACAATGAGCAGTTCTTC
TRBJ2-7,many,TRBV27,TRBD2,CASGKTSGSSYEQYF,TGTGCCAGCGGTAAGACTAGCGGGAGCTCCTACGAGCAGTACTTC
TRBJ2-7,few,TRBV9,NA,CASSPASRAEGAPYF,TGTGCCAGCAGCCCCGCCTCCCGGGCGGAGGGAGCACCGTACTTC
TRBJ1-1,many,TRBV14,NA,CASSQFNTEAFF,TGTGCCAGCAGCCAGTTCAACACTGAAGCTTTCTTT
TRBJ2-2,many,TRBV6-6,NA,CASSYSHTGELFF,TGTGCCAGCAGTTACTCTCACACCGGGGAGCTGTTTTTT
TRBJ2-7,many,TRBV18,NA,CASSDFSGTTYEQYF,TGTGCCAGTTCAGATTTCTCCGGGACCACCTACGAGCAGTACTTC
TRBJ2-5,many,TRBV11-1,NA,CASSPQWGGAETQYF,TGTGCCAGCAGCCCCCAGTGGGGGGGCGCGGAGACCCAGTACTTC
TRBJ1-4,NA,TRBV19,NA,CASTPGWRTNEKLFF,TGTGCCAGTACCCCAGGGTGGAGAACTAATGAAAAACTGTTTTTT
TRBJ1-3,few,TRBV12-3/TRBV12-4,TRBD1,CASSPRTGGNTIYF,TGTGCCAGCAGTCCTCGGACAGGTGGAAACACCATATATTTT
TRBJ1-2,many,TRBV7-2,TRBD1,CASSLAMLRDREVYGYTF,TGTGCCAGCAGCTTAGCGATGCTCCGGGACAGGGAGGTATATGGCTACACCTTC
TRBJ2-3,many,TRBV11-1,NA,CASSFQDTDTQYF,TGTGCCAGCAGCTTTCAGGACACAGATACGCAGTATTTT
TRBJ2-1,NA,TRBV19,TRBD2,CASSRSSGSSYNEQFF,TGTGCCAGTAGTAGATCTAGCGGGAGCTCCTACAATGAGCAGTTCTTC
TRBJ1-2,few,TRBV7-9,TRBD1,CASSFPGTGLHGYTF,TGTGCCAGCAGCTTTCCCGGGACAGGGCTTCATGGCTACACCTTC
TRBJ2-2,NA,TRBV5-6,TRBD2,CASSWGTGGSRELFF,TGTGCCAGCAGCTGGGGGACTGGCGGGAGCAGGGAGCTGTTTTTT
TRBJ2-7,few,TRBV4-2,TRBD2,CASSLERGTTYEQYF,TGTGCCAGCAGCCTTGAGCGGGGCACCACCTACGAGCAGTACTTC
TRBJ2-2,few,TRBV11-2,NA,CASRTGLGTLLTGELFF,TGTGCCAGCAGGACTGGGCTCGGGACTCTCCTCACCGGGGAGCTGTTTTTT
TRBJ2-1,few,TRBV28,TRBD1,CASSLHGGQGAPKAGGYNEQFF,TGTGCCAGCAGTTTACACGGGGGACAGGGGGCTCCAAAAGCGGGAGGATACAATGAGCAGTTCTTC
TRBJ2-7,few,TRBV3-1,NA,CASSPKWAYEQYF,TGTGCCAGCAGCCCCAAATGGGCCTACGAGCAGTACTTC
TRBJ2-5,many,TRBV28,NA,CASSSPLMGTQETQYF,TGTGCCAGCAGTTCGCCACTAATGGGGACCCAAGAGACCCAGTACTTC
TRBJ2-7,few,TRBV7-9,TRBD2,CASSAGTSRYEQYF,TGTGCCAGCAGCGCCGGGACTAGTCGGTACGAGCAGTACTTC
TRBJ1-1,many,TRBV5-1,NA,CASSLSGPRSEAFF,TGCGCCAGCAGCTTGTCGGGGCCTAGGAGTGAAGCTTTCTTT
TRBJ2-7,NA,TRBV11-1,NA,CASSLVQGSREQYF,TGTGCCAGCAGCTTAGTCCAGGGATCCCGCGAGCAGTACTTC
TRBJ2-1,NA,TRBV19,TRBD2,CASSVLASGEQFF,TGTGCCAGTAGCGTACTAGCGTCGGGTGAGCAGTTCTTC
TRBJ1-5,many,TRBV7-9,TRBD1,CASSSGDRSNQPQHF,TGTGCCAGCAGCTCCGGGGACAGGAGCAATCAGCCCCAGCATTTT
TRBJ2-7,once,TRBV20-1,TRBD1,CSARAPDRGPNEQYF,TGCAGTGCTAGAGCTCCTGACAGGGGGCCCAACGAGCAGTACTTC
TRBJ2-7,many,TRBV28,NA,CASRVASGPYEQYF,TGTGCCAGCAGAGTCGCCTCGGGGCCCTACGAGCAGTACTTC
TRBJ2-7,NA,TRBV19,TRBD2,CASSPPSGSSYEQYF,TGTGCCAGTAGCCCCCCTAGCGGTTCTTCCTACGAGCAGTACTTC
TRBJ2-3,NA,TRBV6-2/TRBV6-3,TRBD2,CASSGLAGAPDTQYF,TGTGCCAGCAGTGGACTAGCGGGAGCACCAGATACGCAGTATTTT
TRBJ2-3,NA,TRBV6-5,TRBD2,CASSYSRGLAGTDTQYF,TGTGCCAGCAGTTACTCTCGCGGACTAGCAGGCACAGATACGCAGTATTTT
TRBJ2-2,NA,TRBV6-2/TRBV6-3,TRBD1,CASSYWDRNTGELFF,TGTGCCAGCAGTTACTGGGACAGAAACACCGGGGAGCTGTTTTTT
TRBJ1-5,few,TRBV20-1,NA,CSARIRDGYQPQHF,TGCAGTGCTAGAATCAGGGATGGGTATCAGCCCCAGCATTTT
TRBJ2-5,few,TRBV19,NA,CASSHKGVKLETQYF,TGTGCCAGTAGTCATAAGGGGGTTAAGTTGGAGACCCAGTACTTC
TRBJ1-1,many,TRBV29-1,TRBD1,CSPGQMNTEAFF,TGCAGCCCGGGACAGATGAACACTGAAGCTTTCTTT
TRBJ2-1,few,TRBV19,TRBD2,CASSIRGGDNEQFF,TGTGCCAGTAGTATCCGGGGAGGGGACAATGAGCAGTTCTTC
TRBJ1-2,many,TRBV5-1,NA,CASSTDSYYGYTF,TGCGCCAGCAGCACGGACAGTTATTATGGCTACACCTTC
TRBJ2-7,many,TRBV13,NA,CASSLVRQGVFEQYF,TGTGCCAGCAGCTTAGTTAGGCAGGGTGTTTTCGAGCAGTACTTC
TRBJ2-5,NA,TRBV30,NA,CAWLAKVRETQYF,TGTGCCTGGCTTGCCAAGGTTCGGGAGACCCAGTACTTC
TRBJ2-2,few,TRBV7-2,NA,CASSFIIPGPGELFF,TGTGCCAGCAGCTTTATCATCCCGGGCCCCGGGGAGCTGTTTTTT
TRBJ2-2,many,TRBV7-9,NA,CATATVNTGELFF,TGTGCCACCGCGACAGTGAACACCGGGGAGCTGTTTTTT
TRBJ1-1,many,TRBV12-3/TRBV12-4,NA,CASSLGTHPGGTEAFF,TGTGCCAGCAGTTTAGGGACGCATCCCGGGGGCACTGAAGCTTTCTTT
TRBJ2-1,many,TRBV2,NA,CASSGGRPYNEQFF,TGTGCCAGTTCCGGGGGTCGTCCCTACAATGAGCAGTTCTTC
TRBJ2-1,many,TRBV7-9,NA,CASSTKGLGNEQFF,TGTGCCAGCAGCACAAAAGGGCTGGGCAATGAGCAGTTCTTC
TRBJ2-7,NA,TRBV19,TRBD1,CASSHSRTGRNEQYF,TGTGCCAGTAGTCACTCTCGGACAGGGAGAAACGAGCAGTACTTC
TRBJ2-2,NA,TRBV6-9,NA,CASSYKGTGELFF,TGTGCCAGCAGTTACAAGGGTACCGGGGAGCTGTTTTTT
TRBJ2-1,few,TRBV11-2,NA,CASLSKTYENNEQFF,TGTGCCAGCCTCTCGAAGACCTACGAAAACAATGAGCAGTTCTTC
TRBJ2-2,many,TRBV7-7,TRBD1,CASSFRGGVGELFF,TGTGCTAGCAGCTTTCGAGGGGGCGTCGGGGAGCTGTTTTTT
TRBJ1-1,many,TRBV3-1,TRBD1,CASRNLTGWALNTEAFF,TGTGCCAGCAGAAACTTGACAGGGTGGGCATTGAACACTGAAGCTTTCTTT